These 19 T cell receptor beta chains share one sample of origin, sequenced in a study of T cells expressing NK-cell markers (dated by TCRdb to 2018 to 2020). Receptor libraries were prepared by 5' RACE. Sequencer: Illumina HiSeq 2000. Each CDR3 protein sequence appears as one entry after TCRdb reprocessed the reads, and no DNA is included. The table for this sample shows a few hundred thousand distinct CDR3 sequences. The leading ten clones occupy approximately 0.41% of the sample. The sequenced sample consisted of blood T cells: a sorted CD56 or NKG2C T cell subset, CD4+ or CD8+ T cells, or bulk PBMC T cells (not recorded which). All receptors come from a man aged 18 to 35 in good health. Donor details come from another sample of the same person, matched by shared clones.

The rearrangement uses TRBV29-1 and TRBJ1-1. The CDR3 loop spans 13 amino acids. Germline CDR1 SQVTM, CDR2 ANQGSEA. This chain's CDR3 is CSAAEGMNTEAFF.

V gene TRBV28 combines with J gene TRBJ2-7. The CDR3 extends over 13 amino acids. Germline CDR1 MDHEN, CDR2 SYDVKM. This CDR3 reads CATDGRASYEQYF.

The V call is TRBV3-1, the J call TRBJ1-1; TCRdb indicates TRBD1, and absent DNA this call remains unverified. Germline V gives CDR1 LGHDT, CDR2 YNNKEL (reference sequence). There are 13 residues in the CDR3. This CDR3 reads CASSQGLGTEAFF.

The rearrangement links TRBV14 to TRBJ1-1; the TCRdb call, TRBD1, lacks DNA for checking. CDR1 is SGHDN, CDR2 FVKESK, per germline. The CDR3 covers 20 residues. The chain's CDR3 is CASSQFFGQPKEQLNTEAFF.

The chain combines TRBV6-1 with TRBJ2-7; the D call of TRBD1 rests on TCRdb alone, since no DNA is present to check it. There are 14 residues in the CDR3. Germline lookup yields CDR1 MNHNS and CDR2 SASEGT. CDR3 protein: CASRTGTGTYEQYF.

The chain couples TRBV20-1 to TRBJ2-5; as DNA is missing, the TRBD2 call by TCRdb cannot be tested. CDR3 length: 16 residues. Germline CDR1 DFQATT, CDR2 SNEGSKA (reference sequence). The CDR3 spells CSAWPPGLAGGETQYF.

V usage is TRBV20-1 and J usage is TRBJ2-1; the D call from TCRdb, TRBD2, cannot be confirmed without DNA. Germline values: CDR1 DFQATT, CDR2 SNEGSKA (reference sequence). The CDR3 covers 15 residues. This CDR3 is CSGLPLAGDGNEQFF.

The CDR3 spells CASSPHARLTGGTGQPQHF. The chain combines TRBV6-2 or TRBV6-3 with TRBJ1-5; no DNA is available, so the TRBD1 call from TCRdb remains unchecked. Germline V gives CDR1 MNHEY, CDR2 SVGEGT. This CDR3 spans 19 amino acids.

The chain combines TRBV12-3 or TRBV12-4 with TRBJ1-5; TCRdb gives TRBD1 as the D gene, but with no DNA this cannot be confirmed. The CDR3 runs 14 residues. Here the CDR3 reads CASTAGTVQQPQHF.

This chain connects TRBV12-3 or TRBV12-4 to TRBJ2-2; checking the TCRdb D call of TRBD1 is not possible without DNA. The CDR3 extends over 13 amino acids. The CDR3 sequence: CASSLQGAGELFF.

The J gene is TRBJ2-3, the V gene TRBV5-1. Germline values: CDR1 SGHRS, CDR2 YFSETQ. There are 17 residues in the CDR3. CDR3 sequence: CASSSKDGHRFTDTQYF.

The rearrangement joins TRBV15 to TRBJ1-3. The CDR3 totals 16 residues. The germline V gene encodes CDR1 LNHNV and CDR2 YYDKDF (reference sequence). CDR3 residues: CATSGLTAGFGNTIYF.

The CDR3 loop reads CALRTGQGEGETQYF. The chain links TRBV10-3 to TRBJ2-5; the D call of TRBD1 rests on TCRdb alone, since no DNA is present to check it. The CDR3 spans 15 residues. Germline-derived CDR1 and CDR2 are ENHRY and SYGVKD.

The chain has TRBV25-1 and TRBJ2-2; TCRdb reports TRBD1, a call that lacks DNA to check it against. The CDR3 is 15 amino acids. From germline, CDR1 is MGHDK and CDR2 SYGVNS. The CDR3 sequence: CASSSWTGGTGELFF.

The genes are TRBV20-1 and TRBJ2-7; TCRdb's D gene call, TRBD1, goes unchecked for lack of DNA. The CDR3 runs to 13 residues. The germline CDR1 and CDR2 sequences are DFQATT and SNEGSKA (reference sequence). The CDR3 reads CSGSAGHDHEQYF.

This chain connects TRBV20-1 to TRBJ2-7. The germline V gene has CDR1 DFQATT and CDR2 SNEGSKA (reference sequence). This CDR3 region has 14 residues. The CDR3: CSARGAGGPEEQYF.

The chain joins TRBV4-2 to TRBJ2-3. The CDR3 loop spans 15 amino acids. Germline-derived CDR1 and CDR2 are LGHNA and YNFKEQ. CDR3 loop: CASSQERMVTDTQYF.

The V call is TRBV6-5, the J call TRBJ2-1; TCRdb's D gene call, TRBD1, goes unchecked for lack of DNA. The CDR3 sequence is 16 residues long. Germline lookup yields CDR1 MNHEY and CDR2 SVGAGI. This CDR3 reads CASSYSAGGSYNEQFF.

The chain combines TRBV19 with TRBJ2-6; TCRdb selects TRBD1, and the lack of DNA leaves this call unchecked. Per the germline V gene, CDR1 is LNHDA and CDR2 is SQIVND (reference sequence). CDR3 length: 16 residues. The CDR3 reads CASSIRGPQGANVLTF.